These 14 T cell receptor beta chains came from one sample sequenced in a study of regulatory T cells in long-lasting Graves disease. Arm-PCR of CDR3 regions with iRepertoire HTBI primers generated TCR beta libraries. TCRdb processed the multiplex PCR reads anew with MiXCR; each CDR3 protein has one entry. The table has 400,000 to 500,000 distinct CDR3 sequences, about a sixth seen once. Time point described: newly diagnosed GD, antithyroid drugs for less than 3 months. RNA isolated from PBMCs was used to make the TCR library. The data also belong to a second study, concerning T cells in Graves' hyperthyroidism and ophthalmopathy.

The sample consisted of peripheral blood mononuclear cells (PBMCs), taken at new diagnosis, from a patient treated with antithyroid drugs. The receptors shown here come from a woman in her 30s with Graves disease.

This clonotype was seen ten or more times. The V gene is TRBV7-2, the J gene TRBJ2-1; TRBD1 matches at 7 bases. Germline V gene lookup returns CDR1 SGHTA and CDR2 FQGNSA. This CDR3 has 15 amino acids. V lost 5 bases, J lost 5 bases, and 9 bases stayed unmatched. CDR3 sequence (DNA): TGTGCCAGCAGCACCAGGGGGACAGTGAACAATGAGCAGTTCTTC. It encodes CASSTRGTVNNEQFF.

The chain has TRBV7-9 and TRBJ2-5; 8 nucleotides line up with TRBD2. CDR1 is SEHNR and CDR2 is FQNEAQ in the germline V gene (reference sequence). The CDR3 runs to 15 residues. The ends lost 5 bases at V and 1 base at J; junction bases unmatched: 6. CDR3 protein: CASSERLATQETQYF. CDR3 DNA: TGTGCCAGCAGCGAGAGACTAGCGACCCAAGAGACCCAGTACTTC.

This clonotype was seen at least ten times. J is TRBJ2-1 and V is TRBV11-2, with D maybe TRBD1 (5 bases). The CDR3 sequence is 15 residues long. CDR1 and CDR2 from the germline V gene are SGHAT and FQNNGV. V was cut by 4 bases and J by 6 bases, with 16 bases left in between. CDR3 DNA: TGTGCCAGCAGCTCCCTAGTGGGGCGCCGCAATGAGCAGTTCTTC. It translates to CASSSLVGRRNEQFF.

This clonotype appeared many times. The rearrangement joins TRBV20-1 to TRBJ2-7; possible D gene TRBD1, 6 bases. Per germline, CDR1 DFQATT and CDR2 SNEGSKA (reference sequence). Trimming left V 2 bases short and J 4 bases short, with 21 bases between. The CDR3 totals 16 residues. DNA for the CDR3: TGCAGTGCTAGACCGAGCCAGGGGAGAACGGCTTACGAGCAGTACTTC. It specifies CSARPSQGRTAYEQYF.

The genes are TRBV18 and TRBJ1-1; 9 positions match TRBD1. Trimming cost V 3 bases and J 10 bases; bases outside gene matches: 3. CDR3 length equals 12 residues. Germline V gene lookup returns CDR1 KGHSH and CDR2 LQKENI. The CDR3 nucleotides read TGTGCCAGCTCACCGAGGGACAGGGCAGCTTTCTTT. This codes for CASSPRDRAAFF.

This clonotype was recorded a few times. As DNA, the CDR3 is TGCAGTGCCCAGAGGGGGTTTACCTACAATGAGCAGTTCTTC. This encodes CSAQRGFTYNEQFF. The genes are TRBV20-1 and TRBJ2-1; possible D gene TRBD1, 6 bases. Trimming stripped 6 bases from V and 2 bases from J, with 14 bases between. CDR1 is DFQATT, CDR2 SNEGSKA, per germline (reference sequence). The CDR3 extends over 14 amino acids.

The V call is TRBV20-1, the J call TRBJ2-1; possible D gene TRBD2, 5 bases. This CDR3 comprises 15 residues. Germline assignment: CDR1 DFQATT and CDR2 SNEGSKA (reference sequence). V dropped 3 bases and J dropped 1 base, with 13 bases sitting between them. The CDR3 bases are TGCAGTGCTAGCCCACTAGTGGAGTCCTACAATGAGCAGTTCTTC. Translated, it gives CSASPLVESYNEQFF.

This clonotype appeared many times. The CDR3 sequence is CSARRGESEKLFF. CDR3 sequence (DNA): TGCAGTGCTAGGAGGGGGGAAAGTGAAAAACTGTTTTTT. The rearrangement joins TRBV20-1 to TRBJ1-4; D may be TRBD1 (6 bases). The CDR3 spans 13 residues. Germline CDR1 reads DFQATT; CDR2 reads SNEGSKA (reference sequence). Trimming took 3 bases from V and 7 from J, leaving 12 bases between them.

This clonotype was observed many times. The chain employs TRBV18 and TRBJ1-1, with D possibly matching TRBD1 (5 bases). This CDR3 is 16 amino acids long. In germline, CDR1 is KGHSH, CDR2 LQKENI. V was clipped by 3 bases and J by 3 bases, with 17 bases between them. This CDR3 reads CASSPRQSPYDTEAFF. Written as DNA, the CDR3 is TGTGCCAGCTCACCGCGACAGTCCCCGTACGACACTGAAGCTTTCTTT.

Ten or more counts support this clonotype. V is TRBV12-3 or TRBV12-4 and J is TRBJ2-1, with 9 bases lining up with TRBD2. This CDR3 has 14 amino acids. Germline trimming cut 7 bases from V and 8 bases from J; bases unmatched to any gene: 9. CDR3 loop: CASKLSGSKDEQFF. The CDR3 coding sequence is TGTGCCAGCAAACTTAGCGGGAGTAAGGATGAGCAGTTCTTC.

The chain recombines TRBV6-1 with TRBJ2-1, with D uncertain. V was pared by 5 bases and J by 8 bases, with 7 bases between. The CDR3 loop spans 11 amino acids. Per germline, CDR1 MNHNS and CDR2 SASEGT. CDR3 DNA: TGTGCCAGCAGTCCCAAATATGAGCAGTTCTTC. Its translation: CASSPKYEQFF.

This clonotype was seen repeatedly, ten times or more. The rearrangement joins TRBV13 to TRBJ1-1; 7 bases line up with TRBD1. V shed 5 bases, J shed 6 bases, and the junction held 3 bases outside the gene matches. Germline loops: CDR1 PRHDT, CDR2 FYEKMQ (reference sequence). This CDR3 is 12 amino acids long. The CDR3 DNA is TGTGCCAGCAGCGCCGACAGGGCTGAAGCTTTCTTT. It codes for CASSADRAEAFF.

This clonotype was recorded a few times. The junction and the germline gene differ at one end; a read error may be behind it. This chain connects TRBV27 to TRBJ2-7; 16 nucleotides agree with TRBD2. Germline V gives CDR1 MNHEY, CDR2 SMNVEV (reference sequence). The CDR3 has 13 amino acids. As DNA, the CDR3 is TGTGCCAGCAGTGCGGGACTAGCGGGAGGGCCGCACTTC. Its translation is CASSAGLAGGPHF.

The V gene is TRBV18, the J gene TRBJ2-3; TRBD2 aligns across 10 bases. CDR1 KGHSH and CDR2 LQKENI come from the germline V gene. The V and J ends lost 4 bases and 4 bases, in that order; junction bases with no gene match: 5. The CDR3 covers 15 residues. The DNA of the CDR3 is TGTGCCAGCTCACTGCAAGCGGGAGGGCCAGATACGCAGTATTTT. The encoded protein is CASSLQAGGPDTQYF.